The 2 T cell receptor beta chains below were found in one sample sequenced in a study of OX40 agonist ivuxolimab in advanced cancers. The data were produced by immunoSEQ multiplex PCR, yet TCRdb's version contains in-frame clones alone and is incomplete. The table has approximately 54,000 clones, 88% seen once; the top ten hold roughly 3.5%. The sample consisted of CD4+ or CD8+ T cells sorted from blood, taken in a trial of the OX40 agonist ivuxolimab. The receptors were gathered from an adult with an advanced solid tumor such as melanoma, head and neck, liver or kidney cancer.

This chain links TRBV6-5 with TRBJ1-2; TRBD1 matches at 7 bases. The CDR3 contains 14 residues. The trim removed 7 bases at V and 2 bases at J, leaving 7 bases unmatched. CDR1 MNHEY and CDR2 SVGAGI come from the germline V gene. CDR3 nucleotide sequence: TGTGCCAGCATCAAACAGGGGACCAACTATGGCTACACCTTC. The encoded protein is CASIKQGTNYGYTF.

This sequence joins TRBV6-5 and TRBJ2-2; D possibly matches TRBD1 or TRBD2 (5 bases each). This CDR3 has 15 residues. V was pared by 3 bases and J by 5 bases, with 13 bases between. Germline V CDR1 and CDR2: MNHEY, SVGAGI. The CDR3 DNA sequence: TGTGCCAGCAGTTATGGGACCCTCTTGACCGGGGAGCTGTTTTTT. This encodes CASSYGTLLTGELFF.